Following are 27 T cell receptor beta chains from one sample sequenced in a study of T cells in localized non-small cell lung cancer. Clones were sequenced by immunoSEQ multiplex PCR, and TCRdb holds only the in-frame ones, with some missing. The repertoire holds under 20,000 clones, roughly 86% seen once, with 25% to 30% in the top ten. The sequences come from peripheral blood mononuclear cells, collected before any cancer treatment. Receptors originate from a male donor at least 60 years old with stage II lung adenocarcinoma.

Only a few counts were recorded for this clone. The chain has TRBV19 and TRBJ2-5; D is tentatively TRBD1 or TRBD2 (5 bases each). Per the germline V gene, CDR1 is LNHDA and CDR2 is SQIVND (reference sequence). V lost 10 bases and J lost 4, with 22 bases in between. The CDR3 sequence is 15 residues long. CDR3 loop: CATRTRAFGGETQYF. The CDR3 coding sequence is TGTGCCACTCGGACACGGGCCTTTGGGGGAGAGACCCAGTACTTC.

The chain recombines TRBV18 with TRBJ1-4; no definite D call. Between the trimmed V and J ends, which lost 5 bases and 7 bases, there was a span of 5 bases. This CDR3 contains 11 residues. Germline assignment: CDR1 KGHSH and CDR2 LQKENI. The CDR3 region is CASSLGEKLFF. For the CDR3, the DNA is TGTGCCAGCTCATTAGGTGAAAAACTGTTTTTT.

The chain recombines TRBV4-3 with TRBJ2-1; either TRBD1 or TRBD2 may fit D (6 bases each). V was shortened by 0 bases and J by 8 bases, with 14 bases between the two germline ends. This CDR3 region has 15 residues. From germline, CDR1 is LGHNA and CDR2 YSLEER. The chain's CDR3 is CASSQDGGLADEQFF. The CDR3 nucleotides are TGCGCCAGCAGCCAAGATGGGGGGCTAGCAGATGAGCAGTTCTTC.

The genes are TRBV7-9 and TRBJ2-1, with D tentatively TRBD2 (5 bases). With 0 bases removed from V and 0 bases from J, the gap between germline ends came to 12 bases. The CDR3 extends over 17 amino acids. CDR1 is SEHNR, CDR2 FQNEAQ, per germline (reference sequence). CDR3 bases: TGTGCCAGCAGCTTAGCCCCCCGAACTAGCTCCTACAATGAGCAGTTCTTC. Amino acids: CASSLAPRTSSYNEQFF.

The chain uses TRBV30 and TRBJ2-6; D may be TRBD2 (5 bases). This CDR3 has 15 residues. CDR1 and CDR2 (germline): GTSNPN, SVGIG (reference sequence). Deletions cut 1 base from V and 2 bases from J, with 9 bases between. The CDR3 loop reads CAWSDPGTGANVLTF. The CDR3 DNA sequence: TGTGCCTGGAGTGACCCGGGGACTGGGGCCAACGTCCTGACTTTC.

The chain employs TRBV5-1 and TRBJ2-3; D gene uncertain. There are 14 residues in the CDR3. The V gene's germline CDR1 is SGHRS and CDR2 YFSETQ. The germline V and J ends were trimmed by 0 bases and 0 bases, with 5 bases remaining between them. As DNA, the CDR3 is TGCGCCAGCAGCTTGGTACAGAGCACAGATACGCAGTATTTT. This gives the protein CASSLVQSTDTQYF.

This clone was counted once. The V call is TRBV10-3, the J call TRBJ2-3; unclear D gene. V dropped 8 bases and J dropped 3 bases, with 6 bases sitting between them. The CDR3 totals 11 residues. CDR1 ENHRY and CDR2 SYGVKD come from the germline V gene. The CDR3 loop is CAIQITDTQYF. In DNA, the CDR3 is TGTGCCATCCAGATAACAGATACGCAGTATTTT.

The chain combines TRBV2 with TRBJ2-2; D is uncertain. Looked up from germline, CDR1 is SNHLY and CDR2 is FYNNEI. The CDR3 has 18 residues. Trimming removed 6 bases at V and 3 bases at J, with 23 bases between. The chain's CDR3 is CASRMGSYRVGYTGELFF. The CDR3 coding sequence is TGTGCCAGCAGGATGGGGTCTTACAGAGTCGGGTACACCGGGGAGCTGTTTTTT.

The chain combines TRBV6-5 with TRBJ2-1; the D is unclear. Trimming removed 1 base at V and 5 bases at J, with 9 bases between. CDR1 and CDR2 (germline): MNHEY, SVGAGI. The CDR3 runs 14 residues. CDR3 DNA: TGTGCCAGCAGTTACTTGCCAGGACACAATGAGCAGTTCTTC. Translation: CASSYLPGHNEQFF.

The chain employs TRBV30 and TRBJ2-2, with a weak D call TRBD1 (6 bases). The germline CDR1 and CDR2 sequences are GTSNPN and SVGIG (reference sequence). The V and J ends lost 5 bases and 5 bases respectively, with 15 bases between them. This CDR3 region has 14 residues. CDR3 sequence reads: CAWRRTDSTGELFF. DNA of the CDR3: TGTGCCTGGCGAAGGACAGATTCTACCGGGGAGCTGTTTTTT. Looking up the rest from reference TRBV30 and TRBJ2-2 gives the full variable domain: SQTIHQWPATLVQPVGSPLSLECTVEGTSNPNLYWYRQAAGRGLQLLFYSVGIGQISSEVPQNLSASRPQDRQFILSSKKLLLSDSGFYLCAWRRTDSTGELFFGEGSRLTVL.

The CDR3 protein is CASSLGGFSNEQFF. CDR3 in DNA: TGTGCCAGCAGCTTAGGGGGCTTCTCCAATGAGCAGTTCTTC. The V and J genes are TRBV11-3 and TRBJ2-1; D is perhaps TRBD1 (5 bases). CDR3 length equals 14 residues. Germline-derived CDR1 and CDR2 are SGHNT and YENEEA. Trimming removed 1 base from V and 6 bases from J, with 10 bases in between.

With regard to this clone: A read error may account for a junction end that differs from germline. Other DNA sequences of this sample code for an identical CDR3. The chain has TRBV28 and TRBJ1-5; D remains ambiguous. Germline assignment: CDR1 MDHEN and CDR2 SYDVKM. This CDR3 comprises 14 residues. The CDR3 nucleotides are TGTGCCAGCAGGCCCCTTATTAGCAATCAGCCTCAGCATTTT. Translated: CASRPLISNQPQHF.

Here the CDR3 reads CASSLDRDYGYTF. The DNA of the CDR3 is TGTGCCAGTAGTCTCGACAGGGATTATGGCTACACCTTC. J is TRBJ1-2 and V is TRBV19; 7 positions agree with TRBD1. Germline-derived CDR1 and CDR2 are LNHDA and SQIVND (reference sequence). This CDR3 spans 13 amino acids. Trimming at V came to 5 bases and at J to 5 bases, leaving 5 bases not matched to a gene.

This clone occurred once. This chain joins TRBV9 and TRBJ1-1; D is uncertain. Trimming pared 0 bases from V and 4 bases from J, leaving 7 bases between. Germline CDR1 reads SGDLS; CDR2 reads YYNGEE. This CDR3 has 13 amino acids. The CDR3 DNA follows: TGTGCCAGCAGCGTAGTAGGGAGCACTGAAGCTTTCTTT. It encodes CASSVVGSTEAFF.

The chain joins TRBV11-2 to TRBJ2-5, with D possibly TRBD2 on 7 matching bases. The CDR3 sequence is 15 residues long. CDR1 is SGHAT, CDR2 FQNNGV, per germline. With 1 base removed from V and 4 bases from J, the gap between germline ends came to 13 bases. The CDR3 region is CASSLAGGAGETQYF. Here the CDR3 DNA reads TGTGCCAGCAGCTTAGCTGGGGGGGCTGGAGAGACCCAGTACTTC.

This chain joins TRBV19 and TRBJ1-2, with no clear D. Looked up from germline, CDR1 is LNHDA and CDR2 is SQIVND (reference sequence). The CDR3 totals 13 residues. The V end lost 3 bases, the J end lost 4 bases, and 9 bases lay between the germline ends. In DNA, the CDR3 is TGTGCCAGTAGTATTGACGTGATCTATGGCTACACCTTC. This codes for CASSIDVIYGYTF.

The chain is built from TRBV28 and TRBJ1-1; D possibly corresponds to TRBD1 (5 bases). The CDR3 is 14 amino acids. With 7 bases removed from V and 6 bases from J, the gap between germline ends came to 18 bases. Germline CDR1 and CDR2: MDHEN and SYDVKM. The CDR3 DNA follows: TGTGCCAGCATTCTAAGCCGGCAGGGCGCTGAAGCTTTCTTT. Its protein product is CASILSRQGAEAFF.

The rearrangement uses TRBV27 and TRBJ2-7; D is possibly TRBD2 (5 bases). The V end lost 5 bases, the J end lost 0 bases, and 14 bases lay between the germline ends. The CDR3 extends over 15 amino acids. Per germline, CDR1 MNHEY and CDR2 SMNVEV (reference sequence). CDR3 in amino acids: CASSPYGSHSYEQYF. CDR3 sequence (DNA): TGTGCCAGCAGTCCCTATGGGAGTCACTCCTACGAGCAGTACTTC.

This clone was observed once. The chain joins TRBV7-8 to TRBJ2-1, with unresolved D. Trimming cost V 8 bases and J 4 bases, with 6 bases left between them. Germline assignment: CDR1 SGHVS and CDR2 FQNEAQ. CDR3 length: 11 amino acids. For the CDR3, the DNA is TGTGCCAGCTTTGGGTACAATGAGCAGTTCTTC. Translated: CASFGYNEQFF.

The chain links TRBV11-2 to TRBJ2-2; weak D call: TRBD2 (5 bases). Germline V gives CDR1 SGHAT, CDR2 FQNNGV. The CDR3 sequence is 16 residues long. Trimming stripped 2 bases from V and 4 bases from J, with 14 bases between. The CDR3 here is CASSLTRGLGTGELFF. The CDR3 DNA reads TGTGCCAGCAGCTTAACGAGAGGGTTGGGCACCGGGGAGCTGTTTTTT. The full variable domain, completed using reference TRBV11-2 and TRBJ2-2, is EAGVAQSPRYKIIEKRQSVAFWCNPISGHATLYWYQQILGQGPKLLIQFQNNGVVDDSQLPKDRFSAERLKGVDSTLKIQPAKLEDSAVYLCASSLTRGLGTGELFFGEGSRLTVL.

The chain's CDR3 is CASSFSTDTQYF. In DNA, the CDR3 is TGTGCCAGCAGCTTCAGCACAGATACGCAGTATTTT. The chain employs TRBV6-6 and TRBJ2-3, with D hard to call. The V and J ends lost 6 bases and 0 bases respectively, with 4 bases between them. This CDR3 region has 12 residues. Germline CDR1 and CDR2: MNHNY and SVGAGI (reference sequence).

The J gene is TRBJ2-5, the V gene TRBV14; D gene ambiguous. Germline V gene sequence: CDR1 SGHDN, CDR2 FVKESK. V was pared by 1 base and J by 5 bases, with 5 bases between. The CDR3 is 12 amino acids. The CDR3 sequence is CASSQGVETQYF. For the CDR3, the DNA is TGTGCCAGCAGCCAAGGGGTCGAGACCCAGTACTTC. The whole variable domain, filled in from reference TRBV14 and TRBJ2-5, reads EAGVTQFPSHSVIEKGQTVTLRCDPISGHDNLYWYRRVMGKEIKFLLHFVKESKQDESGMPNNRFLAERTGGTYSTLKVQPAELEDSGVYFCASSQGVETQYFGPGTRLLVL.

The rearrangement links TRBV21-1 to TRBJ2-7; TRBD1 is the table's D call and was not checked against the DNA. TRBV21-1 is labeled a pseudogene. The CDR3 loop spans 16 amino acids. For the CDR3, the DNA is TGTGCCAGCAGCAAGACAGGGATCGGTAATTTGCGTGAGCAGTACTTC. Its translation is CASSKTGIGNLREQYF.

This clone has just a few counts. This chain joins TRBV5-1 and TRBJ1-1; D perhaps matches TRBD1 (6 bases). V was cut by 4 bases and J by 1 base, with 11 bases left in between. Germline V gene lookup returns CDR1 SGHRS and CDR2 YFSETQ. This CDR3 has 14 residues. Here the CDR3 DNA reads TGCGCCAGCAGCCGGGGGGCGGAGAACACTGAAGCTTTCTTT. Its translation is CASSRGAENTEAFF. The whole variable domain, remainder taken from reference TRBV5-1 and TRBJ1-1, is KAGVTQTPRYLIKTRGQQVTLSCSPISGHRSVSWYQQTPGQGLQFLFEYFSETQRNKGNFPGRFSGRQFSNSRSEMNVSTLELGDSALYLCASSRGAENTEAFFGQGTRLTVV.

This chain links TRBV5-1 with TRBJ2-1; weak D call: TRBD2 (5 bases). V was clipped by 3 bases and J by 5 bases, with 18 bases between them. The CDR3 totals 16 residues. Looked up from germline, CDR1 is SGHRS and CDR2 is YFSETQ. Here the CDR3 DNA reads TGCGCCAGCAGCTCGGCTAGAGGAGGCCGCGACAATGAGCAGTTCTTC. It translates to CASSSARGGRDNEQFF.

CDR3 in DNA: TGTGCCAGTAGTATGGGACCGAACGCTGATTCACCCCTCCACTTT. Translating gives CASSMGPNADSPLHF. The V and J genes are TRBV19 and TRBJ1-6; weak D call: TRBD1 (5 bases). V gave up 3 bases and J gave up 8 bases, with 14 bases separating them. CDR1 and CDR2 from the germline V gene are LNHDA and SQIVND (reference sequence). The CDR3 has 15 amino acids.

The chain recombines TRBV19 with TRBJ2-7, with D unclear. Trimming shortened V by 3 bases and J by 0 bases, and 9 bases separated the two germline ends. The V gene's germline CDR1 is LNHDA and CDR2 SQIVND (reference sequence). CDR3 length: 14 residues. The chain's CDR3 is CASSMSQTSYEQYF. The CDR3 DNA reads TGTGCCAGTAGTATGTCACAGACCTCCTACGAGCAGTACTTC. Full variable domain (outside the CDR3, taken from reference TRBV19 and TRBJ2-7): DGGITQSPKYLFRKEGQNVTLSCEQNLNHDAMYWYRQDPGQGLRLIYYSQIVNDFQKGDIAEGYSVSREKKESFPLTVTSAQKNPTAFYLCASSMSQTSYEQYFGPGTRLTVT.